This T cell receptor (beta chain) was captured in a study of PD-1 blockade in classical Hodgkin lymphoma. Time point in this sample: cycle 4 day 1 (C4D1), after 6 weeks of nivolumab. The patients all showed relapse after autologous stem cell transplantation, while their brentuximab vedotin exposure varied. The data were produced by immunoSEQ multiplex PCR, yet TCRdb's version contains in-frame clones alone and is incomplete. The sample lists about 92,000 clones; 83% were seen once. This receptor was obtained from a human donor with classical Hodgkin lymphoma. This sample comprised peripheral blood mononuclear cells (PBMCs), obtained before the fourth cycle of nivolumab.

In nucleotides, the CDR3 is TGCGCCAGCAGCCAAGAAAGGTCGAGCACTGAAGCTTTCTTT. Amino acids: CASSQERSSTEAFF. The chain employs TRBV4-3 and TRBJ1-1, with unresolved D. Trimming removed 0 bases at V and 4 bases at J, with 9 bases between. CDR1 and CDR2 from the germline V gene are LGHNA and YSLEER. The CDR3 sequence is 14 residues long.